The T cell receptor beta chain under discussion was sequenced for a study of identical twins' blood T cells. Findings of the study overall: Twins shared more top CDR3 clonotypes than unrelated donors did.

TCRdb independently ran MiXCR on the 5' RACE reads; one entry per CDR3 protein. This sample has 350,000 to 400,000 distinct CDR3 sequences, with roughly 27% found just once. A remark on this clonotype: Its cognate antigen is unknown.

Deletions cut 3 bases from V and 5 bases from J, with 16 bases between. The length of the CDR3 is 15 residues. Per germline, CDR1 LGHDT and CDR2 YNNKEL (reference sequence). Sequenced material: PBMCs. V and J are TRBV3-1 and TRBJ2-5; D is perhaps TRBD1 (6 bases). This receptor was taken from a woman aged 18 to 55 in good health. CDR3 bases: TGTGCCAGCAGCCAGATCACGGACAGAATTGAGACCCAGTACTTC. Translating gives CASSQITDRIETQYF.